This T cell receptor (beta chain) was sequenced in a study of control samples from healthy donors and cancer patients. TCRdb's copy holds only in-frame clones and misses some; the assay was immunoSEQ multiplex PCR. The repertoire has fewer than 200,000 clones, 90% of them found once; the top ten carry roughly 1.3%. V dropped 5 bases and J dropped 3 bases, with 11 bases sitting between them. This CDR3 comprises 14 residues. Germline values: CDR1 MDHEN, CDR2 SYDVKM. The specimen sequenced was blood. The source is a woman aged 50 to 60 in good health. The chain is built from TRBV28 and TRBJ1-5; D is ambiguous. CDR3 amino acids: CASSLPTLNQPQHF. CDR3 sequence (DNA): TGTGCCAGCAGTCTACCGACACTCAATCAGCCCCAGCATTTT.